The 14 T cell receptor beta chains given below trace back to one sample, sequenced in a study of CD8+CD57+ T cells in acquired aplastic anemia. For sequencing, patients were chosen who had shown expansion of CD8+CD57+ cells by flow cytometry. Profiling of TCR beta VDJ combinations and CDR3 sequences used genomic DNA as template. TCRdb reanalysed the reads using MiXCR and keeps one entry per CDR3 protein. This sample has roughly 280,000 distinct CDR3 sequences; 45% to 65% occur once, and the top ten carry 1% to 1.5%. Sequencing was performed on sorted CD4+, CD8+, or CD8+CD57+ T cells (not recorded which) from PBMCs. The receptors were sampled from a human donor with aplastic anemia.

For this clonotype: Sequence at one end of the junction differs from germline and may be a read error. This chain uses TRBV7-7 with TRBJ1-1; D is perhaps TRBD1 (5 bases). Germline lookup yields CDR1 SSHAT and CDR2 FNYEAQ (reference sequence). The CDR3 sequence is 19 residues long. This CDR3 is CASSYSLRQIGSGNTEAFF. The CDR3 DNA sequence: TGTGCTAGCAGCTATAGCCTCCGACAGATAGGGTCAGGTAACACTGAAGCTTTCTTT.

The chain is built from TRBV29-1 and TRBJ2-2, with TRBD1 identical over 9 bases. This CDR3 is 15 amino acids long. The V segment lost 6 bases and the J segment 0 bases; nucleotides outside the gene matches: 5. Germline lookup yields CDR1 SQVTM and CDR2 ANQGSEA. Here the CDR3 DNA reads TGCAGCGTGGTACAGGGGGCGGCGAACACCGGGGAGCTGTTTTTT. Its protein is CSVVQGAANTGELFF.

This chain joins TRBV20-1 and TRBJ2-7; no firm D call. The V end lost 0 bases, the J end lost 6 bases, and 9 bases lay between the germline ends. The length of the CDR3 is 12 residues. CDR1 is DFQATT and CDR2 is SNEGSKA in the germline V gene (reference sequence). In DNA, the CDR3 is TGCAGTGCTAGAGATTTGGGTATCGAGCAGTACTTC. Translation gives CSARDLGIEQYF.

The chain has TRBV4-1 and TRBJ1-5; D unresolved. V gave up 3 bases and J gave up 0 bases, with 12 bases separating them. This CDR3 is built from 16 residues. The germline V gene encodes CDR1 MGHRA and CDR2 YSYEKL. CDR3 sequence reads: CASSQADTLSNQPQHF. CDR3 nucleotide sequence: TGCGCCAGCAGCCAGGCCGACACGCTTAGCAATCAGCCCCAGCATTTT.

V usage is TRBV28 and J usage is TRBJ1-5, with D uncertain. CDR3 length: 12 residues. V was cut by 6 bases and J by 6 bases, with 9 bases left in between. Looked up from germline, CDR1 is MDHEN and CDR2 is SYDVKM. The CDR3 loop is CASRSVGQPQHF. The CDR3 nucleotides read TGTGCCAGCAGGTCAGTGGGTCAGCCCCAGCATTTT. The full variable domain, rest sourced from reference TRBV28 and TRBJ1-5, is DVKVTQSSRYLVKRTGEKVFLECVQDMDHENMFWYRQDPGLGLRLIYFSYDVKMKEKGDIPEGYSVSREKKERFSLILESASTNQTSMYLCASRSVGQPQHFGDGTRLSIL.

This chain links TRBV18 with TRBJ1-1, with a possible D match to TRBD1 (6 bases). CDR1 and CDR2 (germline): KGHSH, LQKENI. V was trimmed by 10 bases and J by 1 base, leaving 16 bases between them. The length of the CDR3 is 14 residues. CDR3: CATPGGPGNTEAFF. Written as DNA, the CDR3 is TGTGCCACCCCCGGGGGGCCGGGGAACACTGAAGCTTTCTTT. The full variable domain, in which reference TRBV18 and TRBJ1-1 provide the parts outside the CDR3, is NAGVMQNPRHLVRRRGQEARLRCSPMKGHSHVYWYRQLPEEGLKFMVYLQKENIIDESGMPKERFSAEFPKEGPSILRIQQVVRGDSAAYFCATPGGPGNTEAFFGQGTRLTVV.

This clonotype was found once. The V and J genes are TRBV7-6 and TRBJ2-1; 12 nucleotides agree with TRBD2. V shed 1 base, J shed 9 bases, and the junction held 4 bases outside the gene matches. This CDR3 is built from 15 residues. Germline values: CDR1 SGHVS, CDR2 FNYEAQ. The CDR3 bases are TGTGCCAGCAGCTTAGTAGCGACTAGCGGGAGTGAGCAGTTCTTC. The encoded protein is CASSLVATSGSEQFF. The whole variable domain, remainder taken from reference TRBV7-6 and TRBJ2-1, is GAGVSQSPRYKVTKRGQDVALRCDPISGHVSLYWYRQALGQGPEFLTYFNYEAQQDKSGLPNDRFSAERPEGSISTLTIQRTEQRDSAMYRCASSLVATSGSEQFFGPGTRLTVL.

The sample holds one count of this clonotype. This chain connects TRBV20-1 to TRBJ2-7; D is ambiguous. The germline CDR1 and CDR2 sequences are DFQATT and SNEGSKA (reference sequence). V was pared by 1 base and J by 9 bases, with 10 bases between. The CDR3 is made up of 11 amino acids. CDR3 DNA: TGCAGTGCTAGAGGAACAGCTGGGCAGTACTTC. This sequence encodes CSARGTAGQYF.

This clonotype was found many times. CDR3 nucleotides: TGTGCCAGCAGCTTCGGACCTTCGGGTTATGGCTACACCTTC. Protein sequence: CASSFGPSGYGYTF. The chain is built from TRBV7-2 and TRBJ1-2; D is undetermined. The CDR3 sequence is 14 residues long. The V and J ends lost 3 bases and 5 bases respectively, with 13 bases between them. Germline loops: CDR1 SGHTA, CDR2 FQGNSA.

The rearrangement joins TRBV7-2 to TRBJ2-5; D might be TRBD1 or TRBD2, each matching 6 bases. The CDR3 runs 13 residues. Germline assignment: CDR1 SGHTA and CDR2 FQGNSA. V was shortened by 5 bases and J by 5 bases, with 12 bases between the two germline ends. CDR3 in amino acids: CASSPWRGETQYF. In DNA, the CDR3 is TGTGCCAGCAGCCCCTGGAGGGGGGAGACCCAGTACTTC.

This clonotype was observed at least ten times. V and J are TRBV20-1 and TRBJ1-4; 9 nucleotides match TRBD1. The germline V gene has CDR1 DFQATT and CDR2 SNEGSKA (reference sequence). There are 12 residues in the CDR3. V gave up 6 bases and J gave up 8 bases; unmatched junction bases: 4. The DNA of the CDR3 is TGCAGTGCCCAGACAGGGGGGGAAAAACTGTTTTTT. Its protein product is CSAQTGGEKLFF.

This chain connects TRBV29-1 to TRBJ2-3; D is perhaps TRBD2 (6 bases). The V gene lost 7 bases and the J gene lost 0 bases, with 14 bases spanning the gap. The CDR3 has 14 amino acids. The V gene's germline CDR1 is SQVTM and CDR2 ANQGSEA. In nucleotides, the CDR3 is TGCAGCGCAGGCGGGGCCGCTAGCACAGATACGCAGTATTTT. Amino acid sequence: CSAGGAASTDTQYF.

This clonotype has a single count. The V call is TRBV7-2, the J call TRBJ1-6; TRBD1 matches at 7 bases. With V trimmed by 3 bases and J by 6 bases, 5 bases remained unmatched. The germline V gene has CDR1 SGHTA and CDR2 FQGNSA. CDR3 length: 15 residues. The CDR3 loop reads CASSLGGQPNSPLHF. CDR3 coding DNA: TGTGCCAGCAGCTTGGGGGGACAGCCTAATTCACCCCTCCACTTT.

V is TRBV29-1 and J is TRBJ2-7; possible D gene TRBD1, 5 bases. The CDR3 spans 15 residues. Trimming pared 6 bases from V and 0 bases from J, leaving 18 bases between. Germline CDR1 and CDR2: SQVTM and ANQGSEA. Here the CDR3 reads CSVYGHTESSYEQYF. CDR3 nucleotide sequence: TGCAGCGTATATGGACATACAGAGAGCTCCTACGAGCAGTACTTC.